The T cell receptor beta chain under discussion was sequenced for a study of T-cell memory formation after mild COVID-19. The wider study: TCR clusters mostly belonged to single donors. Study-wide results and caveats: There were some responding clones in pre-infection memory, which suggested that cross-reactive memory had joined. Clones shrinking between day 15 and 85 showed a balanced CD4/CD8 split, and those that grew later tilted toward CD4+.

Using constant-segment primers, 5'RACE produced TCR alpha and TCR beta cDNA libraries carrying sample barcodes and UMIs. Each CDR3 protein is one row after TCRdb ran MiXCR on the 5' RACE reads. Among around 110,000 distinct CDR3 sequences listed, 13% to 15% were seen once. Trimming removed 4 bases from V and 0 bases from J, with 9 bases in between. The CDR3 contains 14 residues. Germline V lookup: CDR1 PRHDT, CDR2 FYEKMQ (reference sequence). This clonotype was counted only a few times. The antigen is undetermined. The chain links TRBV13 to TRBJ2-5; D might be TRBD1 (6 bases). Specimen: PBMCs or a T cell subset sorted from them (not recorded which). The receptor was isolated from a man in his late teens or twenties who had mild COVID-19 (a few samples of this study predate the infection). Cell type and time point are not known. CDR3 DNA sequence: TGTGCCAGCAGCTCGAGGGGGAACCAAGAGACCCAGTACTTC. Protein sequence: CASSSRGNQETQYF.